Listed below are T cell receptor beta chains from one sample, sequenced in a study of T cells in Graves' hyperthyroidism and ophthalmopathy. TCRdb ran MiXCR on the multiplex PCR reads and lists one entry per CDR3 protein. This sample yields 350,000 or so distinct CDR3 sequences, of which over 20% are seen a single time; 50% to 65% belongs to the top ten. Sequencing was performed on blood. Receptors were obtained from a woman aged 45-59 years with Graves' hyperthyroidism. The CDR3 runs from the conserved cysteine through the conserved F or W.

v_call: TRBV27
cdr3_aa: CASRLAAAYEQYF

v_call: TRBV20-1
cdr3_aa: CSARAGVEEQYF

v_call: TRBV20-1
cdr3_aa: CSAESYGTAQETQYF

v_call: TRBV18
cdr3_aa: CASSIYTTANTGELFF

v_call: TRBV24-1
cdr3_aa: CATGDGVRSYNEQFF

v_call: TRBV27
cdr3_aa: CASARDRGPSGANVLTF

v_call: TRBV30
cdr3_aa: CAWSRLAGAGQFF

v_call: TRBV3-1
cdr3_aa: CASSQDRDSVGYTF

v_call: TRBV2
cdr3_aa: CASQQGRHTDTQYF

v_call: TRBV7-9
cdr3_aa: CASNSGGIAKNIQYF

v_call: TRBV19
cdr3_aa: CASSLRARYNSPLHF

v_call: TRBV7-8
cdr3_aa: CASSSYSGGTYEQYF

v_call: TRBV2
cdr3_aa: CASSKGGSTGELFF

v_call: TRBV4-1
cdr3_aa: CASSQDDGRSSYEQYF

v_call: TRBV20-1
cdr3_aa: CSASSDRDYGYTF

v_call: TRBV2
cdr3_aa: CASGLAGYEQYF

v_call: TRBV28
cdr3_aa: CASSSPSGLAGSDTQYF

v_call: TRBV12-3/TRBV12-4
cdr3_aa: CASSLRGTGVFYEQYF

v_call: TRBV20-1
cdr3_aa: CSATGTPNNSPLHF

v_call: TRBV30
cdr3_aa: CALMAPANEKLFF